A selection of T cell receptor beta chains follows, all from one sample in a study of control samples from healthy donors and cancer patients. Measured with immunoSEQ multiplex PCR; TCRdb has only the in-frame clones, and not every one. Of roughly 70,000 clones in the sample, about 94% were seen once. The specimen sequenced was blood. The source of these receptors is a woman aged 30 to 39 in good health. Each CDR3 is given with its conserved first and last residue. The D gene is left open where the match is weak. Clone size, where shown, is once, few, many, or a class for clones that have expanded.

D gene	CDR3 length	clone size	V gene	J gene	CDR3 DNA	CDR3 protein
NA	13	once	TRBV6-5	TRBJ2-1	TGTGCCAGCAGTCCCCAGGGGAGCAATGAGCAGTTCTTC	CASSPQGSNEQFF
NA	15	NA	TRBV4-1	TRBJ1-1	TGCGCCAGCAGCCAAGACTTCGGCGTCAGCACTGAAGCTTTCTTT	CASSQDFGVSTEAFF
NA	14	NA	TRBV5-4	TRBJ2-1	TGTGCCAGCAGCTTTTTAGGGGCCTACAATGAGCAGTTCTTC	CASSFLGAYNEQFF
NA	13	NA	TRBV7-8	TRBJ1-2	TGTGCCAGCAGCCCAGGACCAAGCGAGGGCTACACCTTC	CASSPGPSEGYTF
TRBD1	14	NA	TRBV11-3	TRBJ1-3	TGTGCCAGCAGCTTTACAGGGGCCGGAAACACCATATATTTT	CASSFTGAGNTIYF
TRBD2	16	NA	TRBV9	TRBJ2-5	TGTGCCAGCAGCGTAGGACTAGCGGGGCGATCAGAGACCCAGTACTTC	CASSVGLAGRSETQYF
NA	13	NA	TRBV5-1	TRBJ1-1	TGCGCCAGCAGCTTGGAGGGGCACACTGAAGCTTTCTTT	CASSLEGHTEAFF
NA	15	NA	TRBV6-1	TRBJ2-1	TGTGCCAGCAGTGAATACTCCCTGATTTACAATGAGCAGTTCTTC	CASSEYSLIYNEQFF
NA	15	NA	TRBV6-6	TRBJ1-5	TGTGCCAGCAGTTACAGGGAGGGGACCGACCAGCCCCAGCATTTT	CASSYREGTDQPQHF
NA	16	NA	TRBV27	TRBJ1-1	TGTGCCAGCAGTTTATCCGGGGATCTTATGAACACTGAAGCTTTCTTT	CASSLSGDLMNTEAFF
TRBD1	17	NA	TRBV4-2	TRBJ1-3	TGTGCCAGCAGCCAAGATTGGACTACAGGGGCTGGAAACACCATATATTTT	CASSQDWTTGAGNTIYF
NA	14	NA	TRBV25-1	TRBJ2-5	TGTGCCAGCAGTGAATCGGAAGGGGGTGAGACCCAGTACTTC	CASSESEGGETQYF
TRBD1	13	NA	TRBV28	TRBJ1-2	TGTGCCAGCAGTTTTCGACAGGGGAATGGCTACACCTTC	CASSFRQGNGYTF
TRBD1	15	NA	TRBV3-1/TRBV3-2	TRBJ2-1	TGTGCCAGCAGCCTACGGACAGGGGGCATTGATGAGCAGTTCTTC	CASSLRTGGIDEQFF
TRBD1	14	once	TRBV5-1	TRBJ1-1	TGCGCCAGCAGCTTGGGACAGGGGCCCACTGAAGCTTTCTTT	CASSLGQGPTEAFF
NA	14	NA	TRBV27	TRBJ1-5	TGTGCCAGCAGTTTGGGGGGTAGCAATCAGCCCCAGCATTTT	CASSLGGSNQPQHF
NA	13	NA	TRBV11-2	TRBJ2-2	TGTGCCAGCAGCTTAGTGGGGACCGGGGAGCTGTTTTTT	CASSLVGTGELFF
NA	14	NA	TRBV9	TRBJ1-2	TGTGCCAGCAGCCCCGCAACAGGAGACTATGGCTACACCTTC	CASSPATGDYGYTF
NA	15	NA	TRBV3-1/TRBV3-2	TRBJ1-3	TGTGCCAGCAGCCCCAGGGGACCCTCTGGAAACACCATATATTTT	CASSPRGPSGNTIYF
NA	15	NA	TRBV28	TRBJ2-3	TGTGCCAGCAGCCCATCCGGGACCCCGGCAGATACGCAGTATTTT	CASSPSGTPADTQYF
TRBD1	15	NA	TRBV4-1	TRBJ2-2	TGCGCCAGCAGCAGGTCAGGGGGGAACACCGGGGAGCTGTTTTTT	CASSRSGGNTGELFF
TRBD1	17	NA	TRBV7-2	TRBJ1-6	TGTGCCAGCAGCTTTGCTCCGGGACAGGGTTTTAATTCACCCCTCCACTTT	CASSFAPGQGFNSPLHF
NA	11	NA	TRBV6-1	TRBJ1-1	TGTGCCAGCAGTGAAGCAGGTGCGGCTTTCTTT	CASSEAGAAFF
NA	13	NA	TRBV10-3	TRBJ1-2	TGTGCCATCAGAGAAGGGGATAACTATGGCTACACCTTC	CAIREGDNYGYTF
NA	13	NA	TRBV2	TRBJ2-3	TGTGCCAGCAGTGTATTTCTAGCAGATACGCAGTATTTT	CASSVFLADTQYF
TRBD1	15	NA	TRBV11-1	TRBJ1-4	TGTGCCAGCAGCGGCGGGACAGCTTATAATGAAAAACTGTTTTTT	CASSGGTAYNEKLFF
NA	12	NA	TRBV18	TRBJ1-5	TGTGCCAGCTCACCTACGACCGGGCCCCAGCATTTT	CASSPTTGPQHF
NA	14	NA	TRBV7-4	TRBJ1-2	TGTGCCAGCAGCTTTAAGGCCTTGAGCTATGGCTACACCTTC	CASSFKALSYGYTF
NA	14	NA	TRBV15	TRBJ1-4	TGTGCCACCAGCAGAGACCGCCAAACAGGAAAACTGTTTTTT	CATSRDRQTGKLFF
NA	13	few	TRBV12-3/TRBV12-4	TRBJ1-2	TGTGCCAGCTTCCGAGTGGGATACTATGGCTACACCTTC	CASFRVGYYGYTF
TRBD2	15	NA	TRBV5-4	TRBJ2-5	TGTGCCAGCAGCTTGGACTTTGCGGGGGAAGAGACCCAGTACTTC	CASSLDFAGEETQYF
NA	12	NA	TRBV19	TRBJ1-5	TGTGCCAGTAATCAGGGGTCCCAGCCCCAGCATTTT	CASNQGSQPQHF
NA	15	once	TRBV5-1	TRBJ1-6	TGCGCCAGCAGCTTGGCCTCCGGTCTGGGTTCACCCCTCCACTTT	CASSLASGLGSPLHF
NA	11	NA	TRBV2	TRBJ1-1	TGTGCCAGCAGTGTCGCGCAGCTGGGGTTCTTT	CASSVAQLGFF
NA	12	NA	TRBV29-1	TRBJ2-1	TGCAGCGGCCGGGACGAATACAATGAGCAGTTCTTC	CSGRDEYNEQFF
NA	16	NA	TRBV5-1	TRBJ2-2	TGCGCCAGCACCCAAAGGGTGGGGGCAAACACCGGGGAGCTGTTTTTT	CASTQRVGANTGELFF
TRBD1	15	NA	TRBV11-3	TRBJ2-5	TGTGCCAGCAGCCGAAGGACAGGGAGGACAGAGACCCAGTACTTC	CASSRRTGRTETQYF
TRBD1	15	NA	TRBV19	TRBJ2-7	TGTGCCAGTATCGGGCCGGGACAGGGGGCTAGGGAGCAGTACTTC	CASIGPGQGAREQYF
NA	10	NA	TRBV20-1	TRBJ1-1	TGCAGTGCTAGACCAGACCGACCTCTCTTT	CSARPDRPLF
NA	14	NA	TRBV9	TRBJ2-3	TGTGCCAGCAGCACAGGGACCGACCCCAATACGCAGTATTTT	CASSTGTDPNTQYF
TRBD1	13	NA	TRBV12-3/TRBV12-4	TRBJ1-2	TGTGCCAGCAGTCCCGGGACAGGGAGTGGCTACACCTTC	CASSPGTGSGYTF
NA	13	NA	TRBV12-3/TRBV12-4	TRBJ1-2	TGTGCCAGCAGTCATGACGGGAACTATGGCTACACCTTC	CASSHDGNYGYTF
TRBD1	14	NA	TRBV5-4	TRBJ2-7	TGTGCCAGCAGCTTCCAACAGGGGAACTACGAGCAGTACTTC	CASSFQQGNYEQYF
NA	14	once	TRBV14	TRBJ1-1	TGTGCCAGCAGTAAAGACAGCATGAACACTGAAGCTTTCTTT	CASSKDSMNTEAFF
NA	17	NA	TRBV15	TRBJ1-3	TGTGCCACCAGCAGCCGCCCAAACCGGGGCTTAAGAAACACCATATATTTT	CATSSRPNRGLRNTIYF
NA	13	NA	TRBV12-3/TRBV12-4	TRBJ1-5	TGTGCCAGCAGTTTTTTGGGGTCCCAGCCCCAGCATTTT	CASSFLGSQPQHF
TRBD2	17	NA	TRBV7-8	TRBJ2-3	TGTGCCAGCAGTCTATCCTATCTAGCGGGGTCAGGAGATACGCAGTATTTT	CASSLSYLAGSGDTQYF
TRBD1	13	NA	TRBV7-9	TRBJ1-4	TGTGCCAGCAGCCCTAACAGGGGCGAAAAACTGTTTTTT	CASSPNRGEKLFF
TRBD1	15	NA	TRBV27	TRBJ2-1	TGTGCCAGCAGTCCGGGACAGGGGGTCCACAATGAGCAGTTCTTC	CASSPGQGVHNEQFF
TRBD2	17	NA	TRBV19	TRBJ2-1	TGTGCCAGTAGTATCAGACTAGCGGGGACCACTGGGAATGAGCAGTTCTTC	CASSIRLAGTTGNEQFF
TRBD1	17	NA	TRBV6-1	TRBJ2-5	TGTGCCAGCAGTGCTCTCCCCGGAACAGGGGGCACGGTGACCCAGTACTTC	CASSALPGTGGTVTQYF
NA	14	NA	TRBV11-2	TRBJ1-6	TGTGCCAGCAGCTTAGTTACAGGGCTTTCACCCCTCCACTTT	CASSLVTGLSPLHF
TRBD1	15	NA	TRBV11-3	TRBJ1-3	TGTGCCAGCAGCCCGTGGACAGGGACCGGAAACACCATATATTTT	CASSPWTGTGNTIYF
NA	16	NA	TRBV5-1	TRBJ2-1	TGCGCCAGCAGCTTGGATTCCGATAAAACCTACAATGAGCAGTTCTTC	CASSLDSDKTYNEQFF
NA	13	NA	TRBV28	TRBJ1-3	TGTGCCAGCGCACAGGACTCTGGAAACACCATATATTTT	CASAQDSGNTIYF
NA	14	NA	TRBV5-1	TRBJ2-2	TGCGCCAGCAGCTTGGGGAGCCTCCCCGGGGAGCTGTTTTTT	CASSLGSLPGELFF